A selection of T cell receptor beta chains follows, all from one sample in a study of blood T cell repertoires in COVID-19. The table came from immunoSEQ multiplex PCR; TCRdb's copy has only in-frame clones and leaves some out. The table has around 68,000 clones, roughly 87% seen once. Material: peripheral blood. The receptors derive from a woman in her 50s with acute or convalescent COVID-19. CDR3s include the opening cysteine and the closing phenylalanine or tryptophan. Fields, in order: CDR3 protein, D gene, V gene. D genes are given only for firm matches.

CASSLAPTGSSYEQYF | - | TRBV11-2
CASIGSQGVAEAFF | TRBD1 | TRBV28
CASSPSSGSYEQYF | TRBD2 | TRBV7-3
CASSPVGQGMNTEAFF | TRBD1 | TRBV18
CASSRNRGQGNSPLHF | TRBD1 | TRBV7-8
CATSDTTGAPGANVLTF | TRBD1 | TRBV24-1
CASSIADSYEQYF | - | TRBV19
CASSDSGHTEAFF | - | TRBV6-4
CASKQLGEGNQPQHF | - | TRBV2
CASSFSLRQGVRGAFF | TRBD1 | TRBV6-5
CASSTLAGVQETQYF | TRBD2 | TRBV6-2/TRBV6-3
CASNEGVGYTF | - | TRBV2
CASSLGQSFNYGYTF | - | TRBV5-1
CASSQFGGQGAEAFF | TRBD1 | TRBV4-2
CASSPLVQNYGYTF | - | TRBV5-6
CASSLTRASRTDTQYF | - | TRBV7-9
CASSSTGTLWEPQHF | TRBD1 | TRBV19
CASSQLAGGSYEQFF | TRBD2 | TRBV4-3
CASSFGQIGDSPLHF | - | TRBV19
CASSLPGSPHEQYF | - | TRBV7-9